This TCR beta chain is from a study of human CD8 memory T cell subsets. The CDR3 is 13 residues long. The V gene's germline CDR1 is MNHEY and CDR2 SMNVEV (reference sequence). Construction of TCR beta libraries was accomplished by means of UMI-labeled 5' RACE. TCRdb processed the 5' RACE reads again and assigns one entry to each CDR3 protein, with no DNA. The sample is made up of 3,000 to 4,500 distinct CDR3 sequences, and the top ten hold under 35% of it. The sequence derives from a human donor in good health. V is TRBV27 and J is TRBJ1-5; TCRdb's assignment of TRBD1 cannot be checked, as there is no DNA. Sequenced input: CD8+ T cells from PBMCs. CDR3 loop: CASSPDRYQPQHF.